This is a list of T cell receptor beta chains from one sample in a study of blood T cells in healthy people across ages. TCRdb analysed the 5' RACE reads with MiXCR anew, one entry per CDR3 protein. Of fewer than 950,000 distinct CDR3 sequences in the sample, roughly 34% were seen once. The material sequenced was blood. The source of these receptors is a man aged 18 to 29 in good health. CDR3s include the opening cysteine and the closing phenylalanine or tryptophan. D genes are given only for firm matches. Rows give clone size only sometimes, using once, few, many, or a class for an expanded clone.

v_call	cdr3_length	d_call	j_call	clone_size	cdr3_aa	cdr3_nt
TRBV28	14	.	TRBJ2-5	many	CASSSGTRAETQYF	TGTGCCAGCAGTTCAGGCACTAGAGCAGAGACCCAGTACTTC
TRBV4-1	14	.	TRBJ2-2	.	CASSQADTPGELFF	TGCGCCAGCAGCCAAGCGGACACCCCCGGGGAGCTGTTTTTT
TRBV7-2	16	TRBD2	TRBJ2-1	many	CASSLLAGGPKNEQFF	TGTGCCAGCAGCTTATTGGCGGGGGGGCCTAAAAATGAGCAGTTCTTC
TRBV12-5	14	.	TRBJ2-7	.	CASGGGSGSYEQYF	TGTGCTAGTGGTGGCGGGTCGGGTTCCTACGAGCAGTACTTC
TRBV25-1	16	.	TRBJ2-7	.	CASSQSGGIYSYEQYF	TGTGCCAGCAGCCAATCCGGGGGCATTTACTCCTACGAGCAGTACTTC
TRBV6-5	14	TRBD2	TRBJ2-1	.	CASVGGGPYNEQFF	TGTGCCAGCGTCGGGGGGGGGCCCTACAATGAGCAGTTCTTC
TRBV7-2	16	TRBD2	TRBJ2-1	few	CAGSLVAGVAYNEQFF	TGTGCCGGCAGCTTAGTAGCGGGGGTTGCGTACAATGAGCAGTTCTTC
TRBV6-6	15	.	TRBJ2-2	few	CASSYKASNTGELFF	TGTGCCAGCAGTTATAAGGCCTCGAACACCGGGGAGCTGTTTTTT
TRBV11-2	16	TRBD2	TRBJ2-1	.	CASSYRSGGAENEQFF	TGTGCCAGCAGCTACCGAAGCGGGGGGGCCGAAAATGAGCAGTTCTTC
TRBV20-1	17	TRBD1	TRBJ1-2	.	CSARDRDRGRLRHGYTF	TGCAGTGCTAGAGATCGGGACAGGGGGCGCCTTAGGCATGGCTACACCTTC
TRBV12-3/TRBV12-4	17	TRBD2	TRBJ2-5	.	CASHDGLAGTPSETQYF	TGTGCCAGTCATGATGGGCTAGCGGGGACACCCTCGGAGACCCAGTACTTC
TRBV3-1	13	TRBD1	TRBJ1-1	.	CASADRANTEAFF	TGTGCCAGCGCCGACAGGGCCAACACTGAAGCTTTCTTT
TRBV13	14	TRBD2	TRBJ2-1	.	CATGRASSYNEQFF	TGTGCCACAGGGAGGGCCTCCTCCTACAATGAGCAGTTCTTC
TRBV29-1	13	.	TRBJ2-5	.	CSVEDKAGQTHYF	TGCAGCGTTGAAGATAAAGCGGGCCAGACCCATTACTTC
TRBV7-2	17	TRBD2	TRBJ2-1	many	CASSSPTSGSSYNEQFF	TGTGCCAGCAGCTCCCCGACTAGCGGATCCTCCTACAATGAGCAGTTCTTC
TRBV20-1	13	.	TRBJ1-1	.	CSAVRTGNIEAFF	TGCAGTGCTGTCAGAACAGGGAACATTGAAGCTTTCTTT
TRBV4-3	14	.	TRBJ2-3	.	CASSQRLLAKTQYF	TGCGCCAGCAGCCAACGACTACTAGCAAAGACGCAGTATTTT
TRBV19	17	.	TRBJ1-5	few	CASSITGTYYSNQPQHF	TGTGCCAGTAGTATTACGGGGACATACTATAGCAATCAGCCCCAGCATTTT
TRBV29-1	10	.	TRBJ2-1	.	CSVLDNEQFF	TGCAGCGTTTTAGACAATGAGCAGTTCTTC
TRBV4-3	16	.	TRBJ1-2	.	CASSQEVIGAFYGYTF	TGCGCCAGCAGCCAAGAGGTTATTGGGGCCTTCTATGGCTACACCTTC
TRBV20-1	14	.	TRBJ2-1	few	CSASPTSSYNEQFF	TGCAGTGCTAGCCCCACGAGCTCCTACAATGAGCAGTTCTTC
TRBV7-9	14	.	TRBJ2-3	few	CASRNGPVQDTQYF	TGTGCCAGCAGGAATGGACCGGTCCAGGATACGCAGTATTTT
TRBV6-5	13	TRBD1	TRBJ2-7	.	CASSDRVDYEQYF	TGTGCCAGCAGTGACAGGGTGGACTACGAGCAGTACTTC
TRBV2	16	.	TRBJ2-3	once	CASSDGVAGPTDTQYF	TGTGCCAGCAGTGATGGGGTCGCGGGTCCAACAGATACGCAGTATTTT